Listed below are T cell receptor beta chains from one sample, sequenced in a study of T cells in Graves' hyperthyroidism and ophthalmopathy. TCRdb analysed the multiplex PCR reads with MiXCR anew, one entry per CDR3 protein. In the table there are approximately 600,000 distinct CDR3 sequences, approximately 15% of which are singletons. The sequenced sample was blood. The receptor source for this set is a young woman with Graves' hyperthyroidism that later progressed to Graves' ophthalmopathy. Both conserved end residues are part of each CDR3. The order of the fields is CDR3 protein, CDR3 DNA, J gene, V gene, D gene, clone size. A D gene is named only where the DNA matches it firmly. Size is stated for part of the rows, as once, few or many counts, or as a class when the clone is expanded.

cdr3_aa: CASGGQVRNEQFF
cdr3_nt: TGTGCCAGCGGGGGGCAAGTGAGGAATGAGCAGTTCTTC
j_call: TRBJ2-1
v_call: TRBV7-2
d_call: .
clone_size: few

cdr3_aa: CASSLQAGQAAEAFF
cdr3_nt: TGTGCCAGCAGTTTACAGGCAGGTCAGGCGGCTGAAGCTTTCTTT
j_call: TRBJ1-1
v_call: TRBV12-3/TRBV12-4
d_call: .
clone_size: many

cdr3_aa: CAWRTPINQETQYF
cdr3_nt: TGTGCCTGGAGAACTCCCATCAACCAAGAGACCCAGTACTTC
j_call: TRBJ2-5
v_call: TRBV30
d_call: .
clone_size: .

cdr3_aa: CASSNGQGMNYEQYF
cdr3_nt: TGTGCCAGCAGCAACGGACAGGGGATGAACTACGAGCAGTACTTC
j_call: TRBJ2-7
v_call: TRBV7-8
d_call: TRBD1
clone_size: many

cdr3_aa: CASSIGRGLYETQYF
cdr3_nt: TGTGCCAGTAGTATAGGAAGGGGGCTGTATGAGACCCAGTACTTC
j_call: TRBJ2-5
v_call: TRBV19
d_call: TRBD1
clone_size: .

cdr3_aa: CASSSNTKPVGNTIYF
cdr3_nt: TGTGCCAGCAGCTCGAATACTAAGCCAGTTGGAAACACCATATATTTT
j_call: TRBJ1-3
v_call: TRBV5-4
d_call: .
clone_size: .

cdr3_aa: CASSPPAGLLLNTQYF
cdr3_nt: TGTGCCAGCTCTCCCCCCGCGGGACTCCTATTAAATACGCAGTATTTT
j_call: TRBJ2-3
v_call: TRBV18
d_call: .
clone_size: .

cdr3_aa: CAWKRGAYSYEQYF
cdr3_nt: TGTGCCTGGAAGCGCGGGGCATACTCCTACGAGCAGTACTTC
j_call: TRBJ2-7
v_call: TRBV30
d_call: .
clone_size: many

cdr3_aa: CASSPERTYEQYF
cdr3_nt: TGTGCCAGCAGCCCCGAGCGGACCTACGAGCAGTACTTC
j_call: TRBJ2-7
v_call: TRBV13
d_call: .
clone_size: many

cdr3_aa: CASSGSMYEQYF
cdr3_nt: TGTGCCAGCAGCGGGAGTATGTACGAGCAGTACTTC
j_call: TRBJ2-7
v_call: TRBV27
d_call: .
clone_size: many

cdr3_aa: CSETGTATYGYTF
cdr3_nt: TGCAGCGAGACCGGGACAGCCACCTATGGCTACACCTTC
j_call: TRBJ1-2
v_call: TRBV29-1
d_call: TRBD1
clone_size: many

cdr3_aa: CASSFGQGVHGQYF
cdr3_nt: TGTGCCAGCAGCTTTGGACAGGGGGTTCACGGGCAGTACTTC
j_call: TRBJ2-7
v_call: TRBV7-2
d_call: TRBD1
clone_size: many

cdr3_aa: CSARPPGLASDTQYF
cdr3_nt: TGCAGTGCTAGACCACCGGGACTAGCATCAGATACGCAGTATTTT
j_call: TRBJ2-3
v_call: TRBV20-1
d_call: TRBD2
clone_size: many

cdr3_aa: CSARWGLPSSGANVLTF
cdr3_nt: TGCAGTGCTAGATGGGGACTGCCCAGCTCTGGGGCCAACGTCCTGACTTTC
j_call: TRBJ2-6
v_call: TRBV20-1
d_call: .
clone_size: .

cdr3_aa: CASSRPSQGKGEAFF
cdr3_nt: TGTGCCAGCAGCCGACCCTCACAGGGAAAGGGTGAAGCTTTCTTT
j_call: TRBJ1-1
v_call: TRBV12-3/TRBV12-4
d_call: .
clone_size: many

cdr3_aa: CASSLWGRDYGYTF
cdr3_nt: TGTGCCAGCAGTTTATGGGGGAGAGACTATGGCTACACCTTC
j_call: TRBJ1-2
v_call: TRBV12-3/TRBV12-4
d_call: .
clone_size: .

cdr3_aa: CASSLIAGRAFF
cdr3_nt: TGTGCCAGCAGTTTAATCGCAGGGAGGGCTTTCTTT
j_call: TRBJ1-1
v_call: TRBV28
d_call: .
clone_size: .

cdr3_aa: CASSLDSGLGQRLLMNTGELFF
cdr3_nt: TGTGCCAGCAGCTTAGATTCAGGATTAGGACAGCGGCTGTTGATGAACACCGGGGAGCTGTTTTTT
j_call: TRBJ2-2
v_call: TRBV11-2
d_call: .
clone_size: .

cdr3_aa: CASSLSGTRNEQFF
cdr3_nt: TGTGCCAGCAGCTTATCTGGGACTAGAAATGAGCAGTTCTTC
j_call: TRBJ2-1
v_call: TRBV11-2
d_call: TRBD2
clone_size: many

cdr3_aa: CASSLGADEQYF
cdr3_nt: TGTGCCAGCAGCTTGGGGGCGGACGAGCAGTACTTC
j_call: TRBJ2-7
v_call: TRBV5-5
d_call: .
clone_size: many

cdr3_aa: CASSLVGGGYTEAFF
cdr3_nt: TGTGCCAGCAGCTTGGTGGGCGGAGGATACACTGAAGCTTTCTTT
j_call: TRBJ1-1
v_call: TRBV5-6
d_call: .
clone_size: .

cdr3_aa: CASSLPASGSREQYF
cdr3_nt: TGCGCCAGCAGCTTGCCGGCTAGCGGGAGCCGCGAGCAGTACTTC
j_call: TRBJ2-7
v_call: TRBV5-1
d_call: TRBD2
clone_size: .

cdr3_aa: CASRRTGATSEAFF
cdr3_nt: TGTGCCAGCAGGCGGACAGGCGCCACCTCCGAAGCTTTCTTT
j_call: TRBJ1-1
v_call: TRBV12-3/TRBV12-4
d_call: TRBD1
clone_size: many

cdr3_aa: CASSLSGFYGYTF
cdr3_nt: TGTGCCAGCAGCTTGTCGGGATTTTATGGCTACACCTTC
j_call: TRBJ1-2
v_call: TRBV11-2
d_call: .
clone_size: .

cdr3_aa: CASSQLLGNTIYF
cdr3_nt: TGTGCCAGCAGCCAACTTCTTGGAAACACCATATATTTT
j_call: TRBJ1-3
v_call: TRBV11-3
d_call: .
clone_size: many

cdr3_aa: CASAGQVNTEAFF
cdr3_nt: TGTGCCAGCGCGGGACAGGTGAACACTGAAGCTTTCTTT
j_call: TRBJ1-1
v_call: TRBV7-3
d_call: TRBD1
clone_size: many

cdr3_aa: CASSSNRGLDTEAFF
cdr3_nt: TGCGCCAGCAGCTCGAACAGGGGGCTTGACACTGAAGCTTTCTTT
j_call: TRBJ1-1
v_call: TRBV5-1
d_call: TRBD1
clone_size: few

cdr3_aa: CASSDGGGGNEKLFF
cdr3_nt: TGTGCCAGTAGTGATGGGGGAGGTGGTAATGAAAAACTGTTTTTT
j_call: TRBJ1-4
v_call: TRBV19
d_call: .
clone_size: .

cdr3_aa: CASSVLAGAYNEQFF
cdr3_nt: TGCGCCAGCAGCGTACTAGCGGGAGCCTACAATGAGCAGTTCTTC
j_call: TRBJ2-1
v_call: TRBV5-1
d_call: TRBD2
clone_size: .

cdr3_aa: CASSQEVLAGAGYNEQFF
cdr3_nt: TGTGCCAGCAGCCAAGAAGTCCTAGCGGGGGCCGGGTACAATGAGCAGTTCTTC
j_call: TRBJ2-1
v_call: TRBV3-1
d_call: TRBD2
clone_size: many

cdr3_aa: CASRLDIPNSPLHF
cdr3_nt: TGTGCCAGCAGGTTGGACATTCCTAATTCACCCCTCCACTTT
j_call: TRBJ1-6
v_call: TRBV28
d_call: .
clone_size: few

cdr3_aa: CASRSGTTDTQYF
cdr3_nt: TGCGCCAGCAGATCAGGGACCACAGATACGCAGTATTTT
j_call: TRBJ2-3
v_call: TRBV5-1
d_call: .
clone_size: many

cdr3_aa: CSARYPASGEQYF
cdr3_nt: TGCAGTGCTAGGTATCCCGCAAGTGGCGAGCAGTACTTC
j_call: TRBJ2-7
v_call: TRBV20-1
d_call: .
clone_size: .

cdr3_aa: CASSEIPNTEAFF
cdr3_nt: TGTGCCAGCAGTGAAATCCCGAACACTGAAGCTTTCTTT
j_call: TRBJ1-1
v_call: TRBV6-1
d_call: .
clone_size: many

cdr3_aa: CSEMTVNTEAFF
cdr3_nt: TGCAGCGAGATGACAGTGAACACTGAAGCTTTCTTT
j_call: TRBJ1-1
v_call: TRBV29-1
d_call: .
clone_size: .

cdr3_aa: CASHLRETYEQYF
cdr3_nt: TGTGCCAGCCATTTGAGGGAGACCTACGAGCAGTACTTC
j_call: TRBJ2-7
v_call: TRBV6-1
d_call: .
clone_size: many

cdr3_aa: CASSFQDGAYEQYF
cdr3_nt: TGTGCCAGCAGCTTCCAGGACGGAGCCTACGAGCAGTACTTC
j_call: TRBJ2-7
v_call: TRBV7-2
d_call: .
clone_size: .

cdr3_aa: CASSYSLAGGWYEQYF
cdr3_nt: TGTGCCAGCAGTTACTCCCTCGCAGGGGGCTGGTACGAGCAGTACTTC
j_call: TRBJ2-7
v_call: TRBV6-6
d_call: TRBD1
clone_size: .

cdr3_aa: CASRVQETQYF
cdr3_nt: TGTGCCAGCAGGGTCCAGGAGACCCAGTACTTC
j_call: TRBJ2-5
v_call: TRBV6-1
d_call: .
clone_size: many

cdr3_aa: CASSLAGESYNEQFF
cdr3_nt: TGTGCCAGCAGCTTAGCGGGAGAGTCCTACAATGAGCAGTTCTTC
j_call: TRBJ2-1
v_call: TRBV12-3/TRBV12-4
d_call: TRBD2
clone_size: many

cdr3_aa: CASSPRPSGYTDTQYF
cdr3_nt: TGTGCCAGCAGCCCCCGGCCTAGCGGCTACACAGATACGCAGTATTTT
j_call: TRBJ2-3
v_call: TRBV7-8
d_call: TRBD2
clone_size: many

cdr3_aa: CASSADRGAYNEQFF
cdr3_nt: TGTGCCAGCAGTGCGGACAGGGGGGCCTACAATGAGCAGTTCTTC
j_call: TRBJ2-1
v_call: TRBV2
d_call: TRBD1
clone_size: many

cdr3_aa: CASSPQRGLAGVEQFF
cdr3_nt: TGTGCCAGCAGCCCCCAGCGGGGACTAGCGGGAGTTGAGCAGTTCTTC
j_call: TRBJ2-1
v_call: TRBV12-3/TRBV12-4
d_call: TRBD2
clone_size: few

cdr3_aa: CAWTSGNQETQYF
cdr3_nt: TGTGCCTGGACTAGCGGGAACCAAGAGACCCAGTACTTC
j_call: TRBJ2-5
v_call: TRBV30
d_call: TRBD2
clone_size: few

cdr3_aa: CASSSQEGAGNEQFF
cdr3_nt: TGTGCCAGCAGTTCGCAGGAGGGAGCAGGCAATGAGCAGTTCTTC
j_call: TRBJ2-1
v_call: TRBV12-3/TRBV12-4
d_call: .
clone_size: many

cdr3_aa: CASSYDLSTGDGCTF
cdr3_nt: TGTGCCAGCAGTTACGACCTCTCGACAGGGGATGGCTGCACCTTC
j_call: TRBJ1-2
v_call: TRBV6-4
d_call: TRBD1
clone_size: .

cdr3_aa: CASSPPSQGTDEKLFF
cdr3_nt: TGTGCCAGCTCACCACCGTCGCAAGGGACGGATGAAAAACTGTTTTTT
j_call: TRBJ1-4
v_call: TRBV18
d_call: .
clone_size: .

cdr3_aa: CASSTTETGELFF
cdr3_nt: TGCGCCAGCAGCACTACAGAAACCGGGGAGCTGTTTTTT
j_call: TRBJ2-2
v_call: TRBV5-1
d_call: .
clone_size: few

cdr3_aa: CASSRDRGSYNEQFF
cdr3_nt: TGTGCCAGCAGTCGGGACAGGGGCTCATACAATGAGCAGTTCTTC
j_call: TRBJ2-1
v_call: TRBV2
d_call: TRBD1
clone_size: many

cdr3_aa: CAGKGPDNQPQHF
cdr3_nt: TGTGCCGGTAAGGGTCCCGACAATCAGCCCCAGCATTTT
j_call: TRBJ1-5
v_call: TRBV6-1
d_call: .
clone_size: .

cdr3_aa: CASISSGGAYTGELVF
cdr3_nt: TGTGCCAGTATCTCCTCTGGGGGGGCCTACACCGGGGAGCTGGTTTTT
j_call: TRBJ2-2
v_call: TRBV19
d_call: .
clone_size: .

cdr3_aa: CSAKLEFDEQFF
cdr3_nt: TGCAGTGCGAAGCTAGAATTCGATGAGCAGTTCTTC
j_call: TRBJ2-1
v_call: TRBV20-1
d_call: .
clone_size: many

cdr3_aa: CASSLYIQETQYF
cdr3_nt: TGTGCCAGCAGTTTATACATCCAAGAGACCCAGTACTTC
j_call: TRBJ2-5
v_call: TRBV28
d_call: .
clone_size: few

cdr3_aa: CASSLGEGFNSPLHF
cdr3_nt: TGTGCCAGCAGTTTAGGGGAGGGCTTTAATTCACCCCTCCACTTT
j_call: TRBJ1-6
v_call: TRBV27
d_call: .
clone_size: .

cdr3_aa: CSARFIAPGGELAFF
cdr3_nt: TGCAGTGCTAGATTCATAGCGCCAGGGGGCGAGTTGGCTTTCTTT
j_call: TRBJ1-1
v_call: TRBV20-1
d_call: TRBD1
clone_size: many